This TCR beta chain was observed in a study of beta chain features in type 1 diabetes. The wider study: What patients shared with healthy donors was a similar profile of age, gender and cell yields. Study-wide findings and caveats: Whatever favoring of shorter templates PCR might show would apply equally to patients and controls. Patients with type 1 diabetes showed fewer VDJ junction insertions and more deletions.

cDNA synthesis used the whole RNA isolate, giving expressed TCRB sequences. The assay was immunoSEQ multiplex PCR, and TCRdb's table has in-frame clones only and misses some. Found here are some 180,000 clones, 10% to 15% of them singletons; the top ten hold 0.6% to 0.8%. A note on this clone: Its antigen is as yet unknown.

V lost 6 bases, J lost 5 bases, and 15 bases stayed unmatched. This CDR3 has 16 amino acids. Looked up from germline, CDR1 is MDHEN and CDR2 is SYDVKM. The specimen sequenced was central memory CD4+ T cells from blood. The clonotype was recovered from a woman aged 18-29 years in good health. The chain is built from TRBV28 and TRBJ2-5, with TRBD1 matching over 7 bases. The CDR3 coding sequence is TGTGCCAGCAGAGTCATCCGACAGGGATTAGGGGAGACCCAGTACTTC. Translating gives CASRVIRQGLGETQYF.